This entry lists 28 T cell receptor beta chains sequenced from one sample in a study of shared clonotypes between healthy human individuals. Some clones are missing from TCRdb's copy, which holds only in-frame ones; the method was immunoSEQ multiplex PCR. The sample contains about 1 million clones, around 78% of which appear only once. The material sequenced was memory CD4+ T cells from PBMCs. Subset in this sample: CD45RA-negative fraction. These TCRs come from a man aged 18 to 29 in good health. Some clones in this sample may be carry-over from other donors' samples.

This clone has a single count. The chain joins TRBV28 to TRBJ1-2; D is uncertain. The length of the CDR3 is 13 residues. The germline gives CDR1 MDHEN, CDR2 SYDVKM. The V end was cut by 8 bases, the J end by 2 bases, with 12 bases between. The CDR3 reads CASLSRENYGYTF. Here the CDR3 DNA reads TGTGCCAGCCTCAGTAGGGAAAACTATGGCTACACCTTC.

The chain combines TRBV4-1 with TRBJ1-2; D is uncertain. The CDR3 loop spans 17 amino acids. V shed 4 bases and J shed 0 bases, with 18 bases lying between them. From germline, CDR1 is MGHRA and CDR2 YSYEKL. In nucleotides, the CDR3 is TGCGCCAGCAGCCCTACCCATGAAACCACTTCTAACTATGGCTACACCTTC. Its translation is CASSPTHETTSNYGYTF.

The chain links TRBV27 to TRBJ1-4; TRBD1 matches at 10 bases. This CDR3 comprises 15 residues. Unmatched junction bases numbered 4, after V lost 4 bases and J lost 5 bases. Looked up from germline, CDR1 is MNHEY and CDR2 is SMNVEV (reference sequence). The CDR3 sequence is CASSYSGQGNEKLFF. DNA of the CDR3: TGTGCCAGCAGTTACTCGGGACAGGGGAATGAAAAACTGTTTTTT.

The chain recombines TRBV25-1 with TRBJ1-4; perhaps TRBD1 as D (5 bases). V lost 6 bases, J lost 7 bases, and 18 bases lay in between. Germline assignment: CDR1 MGHDK and CDR2 SYGVNS. The CDR3 covers 15 residues. CDR3: CASSPTDRGLEKLFF. The CDR3 DNA reads TGTGCCAGCAGCCCCACCGACAGAGGCCTTGAAAAACTGTTTTTT.

The chain employs TRBV6-5 and TRBJ2-7; TRBD2 is a possible D gene (6 bases). Germline V gene lookup returns CDR1 MNHEY and CDR2 SVGAGI. The CDR3 length is 14 residues. V was clipped by 5 bases and J by 2 bases, with 13 bases between them. CDR3 loop: CASSPLALTYEQYF. The CDR3 nucleotides are TGTGCCAGCAGTCCTCTAGCGCTGACCTACGAGCAGTACTTC.

The sample holds a few counts of this clone. The chain combines TRBV6-6 with TRBJ1-5; D remains ambiguous. CDR1 and CDR2 (germline): MNHNY, SVGAGI (reference sequence). V was pared by 7 bases and J by 0 bases, with 10 bases between. The CDR3 covers 14 residues. The CDR3 DNA follows: TGTGCCAGCAACCCAGGAAATAGCAATCAGCCCCAGCATTTT. Translating gives CASNPGNSNQPQHF.

V is TRBV27 and J is TRBJ1-4, with D hard to call. The CDR3 runs to 14 residues. Germline CDR1 reads MNHEY; CDR2 reads SMNVEV (reference sequence). V was pared by 6 bases and J by 4 bases, with 12 bases between. This chain's CDR3 is CASSHTVHNEKLFF. Written as DNA, the CDR3 is TGTGCCAGCAGCCACACAGTACATAATGAAAAACTGTTTTTT.

CDR3 bases: TGTGCCAGCACGGGTCCGGTGGCTGGAAACACCATATATTTT. This codes for CASTGPVAGNTIYF. The chain carries TRBV25-1 and TRBJ1-3; D not resolved. The V and J ends lost 7 bases and 2 bases respectively, with 12 bases between them. Germline lookup yields CDR1 MGHDK and CDR2 SYGVNS. This CDR3 comprises 14 residues.

This chain joins TRBV27 and TRBJ1-2; D not resolved. The germline V gene encodes CDR1 MNHEY and CDR2 SMNVEV (reference sequence). The CDR3 sequence is 15 residues long. V was clipped by 2 bases and J by 2 bases, with 12 bases between them. The CDR3 sequence: CASSLDGVRNYGYTF. The CDR3 DNA sequence: TGTGCCAGCAGTTTAGATGGGGTTAGAAACTATGGCTACACCTTC.

V usage is TRBV6-5 and J usage is TRBJ2-7; D gene ambiguous. V was shortened by 6 bases and J by 2 bases, with 5 bases between the two germline ends. This CDR3 comprises 11 residues. Germline CDR1 reads MNHEY; CDR2 reads SVGAGI. The CDR3 sequence is CASRWAYEQYF. The CDR3 bases are TGTGCCAGCAGGTGGGCCTACGAGCAGTACTTC.

The chain is built from TRBV18 and TRBJ2-5; 8 bases agree with TRBD1. The germline V gene encodes CDR1 KGHSH and CDR2 LQKENI. V was pared by 3 bases and J by 4 bases, with 10 bases of the junction left unmatched. This CDR3 has 16 amino acids. CDR3 protein: CASSPRSQGAGETQYF. The CDR3 nucleotides read TGTGCCAGCTCACCCCGTTCCCAGGGGGCGGGAGAGACCCAGTACTTC.

The V call is TRBV29-1, the J call TRBJ2-3, with 8 bases identical to TRBD2. J was trimmed by 10 bases and V by 3 bases; bases with no gene match: 9. The germline CDR1 and CDR2 sequences are SQVTM and ANQGSEA. The length of the CDR3 is 13 residues. The CDR3 region has the DNA TGCAGCGTTGACCCCGGGAGGGCGCTGGCGCAGTATTTT. The encoded protein is CSVDPGRALAQYF.

This clone was found many times. V and J are TRBV10-3 and TRBJ1-1, with 7 bases lining up with TRBD1. CDR1 and CDR2 (germline): ENHRY, SYGVKD. The CDR3 is 16 residues long. V shed 3 bases and J 2 bases; nucleotides not matched to a gene: 9. In DNA form, the CDR3 reads TGTGCCATCAGTGAACCAAACAGGGGCCTCAACACTGAAGCTTTCTTT. Encoded protein: CAISEPNRGLNTEAFF.

V usage is TRBV4-1 and J usage is TRBJ2-2, with 11 bases lining up with TRBD2. With 6 bases clipped from V and 7 bases from J, the junction kept 7 bases outside the gene matches. The CDR3 contains 15 residues. Germline loops: CDR1 MGHRA, CDR2 YSYEKL. CDR3 in amino acids: CASSPGLAGVGELFF. For the CDR3, the DNA is TGCGCCAGCAGTCCCGGACTAGCGGGTGTCGGGGAGCTGTTTTTT.

On this clone: Given a much more abundant clone one base away, this may be a read error. The chain combines TRBV6-1 with TRBJ2-5; unclear D gene. Germline V gene sequence: CDR1 MNHNS, CDR2 SASEGT. CDR3 size: 13 residues. Trimming took 2 bases from V and 2 from J, leaving 6 bases between them. The chain's CDR3 is CASSELRQETQYF. Written as DNA, the CDR3 is TGTGCCAGCAGTGAACTTCGGCAAGAGACCCAGTACTTC.

The chain employs TRBV28 and TRBJ2-2; 7 bases are a match to TRBD2. After removal of 5 bases from V and 6 bases from J, the junction contained 15 bases not matched to a gene. This CDR3 is 17 amino acids long. Germline V CDR1 and CDR2: MDHEN, SYDVKM. This CDR3 is CASSHPTSLTSPGELFF. CDR3 in DNA: TGTGCCAGCAGTCATCCCACCTCACTGACTAGCCCCGGGGAGCTGTTTTTT.

This chain uses TRBV4-1 with TRBJ2-1; TRBD2 matches at 10 bases. The CDR3 is made up of 16 amino acids. Germline CDR1 MGHRA, CDR2 YSYEKL. V lost 0 bases and J lost 6; bases outside the gene matches: 5. The DNA of the CDR3 is TGCGCCAGCAGCCAAGAATCTAGCGGGAGTGGCAATGAGCAGTTCTTC. Its translation is CASSQESSGSGNEQFF.

The chain combines TRBV7-3 with TRBJ2-2; possibly TRBD1 or TRBD2 for D (6 bases each). V was clipped by 10 bases and J by 4 bases, with 16 bases between them. The CDR3 extends over 14 amino acids. CDR1 and CDR2 (germline): SGHTA, FQGTGA. CDR3 in DNA: TGTGCCACCAACGAGGGGGGATCCACCGGGGAGCTGTTTTTT. It is translated as CATNEGGSTGELFF.

The chain joins TRBV18 to TRBJ2-1; D is tentatively TRBD1 or TRBD2 (5 bases each). CDR3 length equals 14 residues. Trimming left V 3 bases short and J 8 bases short, with 14 bases between. Germline V gene data show CDR1 as KGHSH and CDR2 as LQKENI. CDR3 residues: CASSPTSRGDEQFF. DNA of the CDR3: TGTGCCAGCTCACCTACCTCGAGGGGAGATGAGCAGTTCTTC.

The chain combines TRBV7-6 with TRBJ1-2, with D possibly being TRBD1 (5 bases). This CDR3 has 15 amino acids. CDR1 SGHVS and CDR2 FNYEAQ come from the germline V gene. The V end lost 4 bases, the J end lost 0 bases, and 12 bases lay between the germline ends. This CDR3 is CASSSRDGANYGYTF. The CDR3 DNA is TGTGCCAGCAGCTCCAGGGACGGAGCTAACTATGGCTACACCTTC.

The chain carries TRBV28 and TRBJ1-5; 9 bases map to TRBD1. Germline V gene data show CDR1 as MDHEN and CDR2 as SYDVKM. The V segment lost 6 bases and the J segment 9 bases; nucleotides outside the gene matches: 12. This CDR3 comprises 15 residues. The CDR3 sequence is CASSPPGTGLSPQHF. DNA of the CDR3: TGTGCCAGCAGCCCTCCGGGGACAGGGTTATCGCCCCAGCATTTT.

The chain employs TRBV19 and TRBJ2-3; D possibly corresponds to TRBD1 (5 bases). The CDR3 is 14 residues long. Deletions cut 7 bases from V and 4 bases from J, with 15 bases between. Germline V gene data show CDR1 as LNHDA and CDR2 as SQIVND (reference sequence). The CDR3, as DNA: TGTGCCAGTAATCAGGGCGGCGTCGCAGATACGCAGTATTTT. It is translated as CASNQGGVADTQYF.

This chain links TRBV28 with TRBJ2-3; 14 nucleotides line up with TRBD2. CDR1 is MDHEN, CDR2 SYDVKM, per germline. The CDR3 is 15 residues long. V lost 8 bases, J lost 2 bases, and 3 bases stayed unmatched. In nucleotides, the CDR3 is TGTGCCAGCCGACTAGCGGGAGGGTACACAGATACGCAGTATTTT. Translation gives CASRLAGGYTDTQYF.

This chain joins TRBV6-1 and TRBJ2-7, with 9 bases lining up with TRBD1. V lost 6 bases to trimming and J lost 1 base; unmatched junction nucleotides: 7. CDR3 length equals 15 residues. CDR1 MNHNS and CDR2 SASEGT come from the germline V gene. The CDR3 nucleotides read TGTGCCAGCAGAGATCCGACAGGGGGGTCCTACGAGCAGTACTTC. Encoded protein: CASRDPTGGSYEQYF.

The chain recombines TRBV28 with TRBJ2-7, with 8 nucleotides matching TRBD1. This CDR3 contains 13 residues. The V segment lost 8 bases and the J segment 2 bases; nucleotides outside the gene matches: 5. CDR1 is MDHEN and CDR2 is SYDVKM in the germline V gene. The CDR3 is CASGRDRPYEQYF. The CDR3 region has the DNA TGTGCCAGCGGAAGGGACAGGCCCTACGAGCAGTACTTC.

This clone was detected a few times. This sequence joins TRBV30 and TRBJ1-5; 10 bases fit TRBD1. The CDR3 is 14 residues long. The V segment lost 2 bases and the J segment 7 bases; nucleotides outside the gene matches: 5. The germline gives CDR1 GTSNPN, CDR2 SVGIG (reference sequence). Here the CDR3 DNA reads TGTGCCTGGAGTATGGACAGGGGGGGACAGCCCCAGCATTTT. It specifies CAWSMDRGGQPQHF.

The V gene is TRBV6-5, the J gene TRBJ2-7; D not certain. In germline, CDR1 is MNHEY, CDR2 SVGAGI. This CDR3 comprises 15 residues. The germline V and J ends were trimmed by 2 bases and 0 bases, with 11 bases remaining between them. The CDR3 nucleotides read TGTGCCAGCAGTTACAGGCAGAAGAGCTCCTACGAGCAGTACTTC. It yields the protein CASSYRQKSSYEQYF.

The chain employs TRBV7-3 and TRBJ2-3; 12 bases map to TRBD2. This CDR3 comprises 18 residues. From germline, CDR1 is SGHTA and CDR2 FQGTGA. Trimming took 0 bases from V and 0 from J; bases not matched to a gene: 4. Here the CDR3 DNA reads TGTGCCAGCAGCTTAACTTGGACTAGCGGGACTAGCACAGATACGCAGTATTTT. Translating it yields CASSLTWTSGTSTDTQYF.